This T cell receptor beta chain was sequenced during a study of T cell repertoires in breast cancer. Primers covering all TCR V genes were used in emulsion RT-PCR on CD8+ T cells. During the second nested PCR, blocking oligonucleotides suppressed genes that were not paired. In TCRdb, the emulsion pairing reads were re-called with MiXCR into one record per CDR3 protein. The top ten hold roughly 60% of the sample, which has around 43,000 distinct CDR3 sequences, 45% seen once. The CDR3 has 11 amino acids. The germline V gene encodes CDR1 MNHNS and CDR2 SASEGT. V lost 6 bases and J 1 base, leaving 3 bases between the germline ends. This clonotype was observed a few times.

The receptor's source is a pool of human donors with breast cancer or a healthy control (not recorded which). The specimen was CD8+ T cells. The rearrangement uses TRBV6-1 and TRBJ1-1; D is unresolved. The CDR3 DNA follows: TGTGCCAGCAGGAAGAACACTGAAGCTTTCTTT. Translated: CASRKNTEAFF.